The next 20 T cell receptor beta chains were all read from a single sample in a study of T cells in localized non-small cell lung cancer. Repertoires were generated with immunoSEQ multiplex PCR, while TCRdb's copy carries only in-frame clones and drops some. In the table there are over 50,000 clones, roughly 83% of which are singletons. The input for sequencing was peripheral blood mononuclear cells, taken before any cancer treatment. The receptors were gathered from a man aged 35 to 70 with stage III lung adenocarcinoma.

Only a few counts were recorded for this clone. This chain links TRBV7-3 with TRBJ2-1; 8 positions match TRBD2. Looked up from germline, CDR1 is SGHTA and CDR2 is FQGTGA. The CDR3 has 15 amino acids. Trimming cost V 8 bases and J 3 bases; bases outside gene matches: 9. The CDR3 loop reads CASSSGLGIYNEQFF. The CDR3, as DNA: TGTGCCAGCTCTAGCGGGCTCGGGATCTACAATGAGCAGTTCTTC. The variable domain in full, with the rest retrieved from reference TRBV7-3 and TRBJ2-1, is GAGVSQTPSNKVTEKGKYVELRCDPISGHTALYWYRQSLGQGPEFLIYFQGTGAADDSGLPNDRFFAVRPEGSVSTLKIQRTERGDSAVYLCASSSGLGIYNEQFFGPGTRLTVL.

This clone was seen more than once but under ten times. This chain uses TRBV5-6 with TRBJ1-2; D not resolved. Germline-derived CDR1 and CDR2 are SGHDT and YYEEEE. The CDR3 is made up of 13 amino acids. V lost 6 bases, J lost 3 bases, and 12 bases lay in between. As DNA, the CDR3 is TGTGCCAGCACCCTAGGTCGGGACTATGGCTACACCTTC. Amino acid sequence: CASTLGRDYGYTF.

There are a few counts of this clone. This chain links TRBV7-2 with TRBJ1-5; the D is unclear. The CDR3 extends over 15 amino acids. Deletions cut 1 base from V and 4 bases from J, with 11 bases between. Germline CDR1 SGHTA, CDR2 FQGNSA. The CDR3 coding sequence is TGTGCCAGCAGCTTAGTCGCAGGCGATAATCAGCCCCAGCATTTT. Translated, it gives CASSLVAGDNQPQHF.

The chain uses TRBV7-3 and TRBJ2-2; D might be TRBD2 (5 bases). This CDR3 is built from 12 residues. Trimming pared 5 bases from V and 7 bases from J, leaving 8 bases between. Looked up from germline, CDR1 is SGHTA and CDR2 is FQGTGA. CDR3 in DNA: TGTGCCAGCAGCCCCCGGGGCGGGGAGCTGTTTTTT. Translating it yields CASSPRGGELFF.

This sequence joins TRBV28 and TRBJ1-2; D remains ambiguous. The CDR3 has 14 residues. Germline V gives CDR1 MDHEN, CDR2 SYDVKM. V lost 2 bases, J lost 6 bases, and 13 bases lay in between. CDR3 sequence reads: CASSLEWAQDGYTF. The CDR3 DNA sequence: TGTGCCAGCAGTTTAGAGTGGGCGCAGGATGGCTACACCTTC.

This rearrangement joins TRBV9 to TRBJ2-3; 7 bases are a match to TRBD2. The CDR3 is made up of 14 amino acids. The germline CDR1 and CDR2 sequences are SGDLS and YYNGEE. V shed 4 bases, J shed 3 bases, and the junction held 5 bases outside the gene matches. The CDR3 sequence is CASSNPGGTDTQYF. CDR3 sequence (DNA): TGTGCCAGCAGCAACCCGGGGGGTACAGATACGCAGTATTTT.

The V and J genes are TRBV5-6 and TRBJ2-5; 11 bases line up with TRBD2. This CDR3 is 15 amino acids long. CDR1 and CDR2 from the germline V gene are SGHDT and YYEEEE. V lost 4 bases to trimming and J lost 5 bases; unmatched junction nucleotides: 7. CDR3 in DNA: TGTGCCAGCAGCCTCCCGACTAGCGGGGTTGAGACCCAGTACTTC. Amino acid sequence: CASSLPTSGVETQYF.

CDR3 in amino acids: CASSVSSGSITQYF. CDR3 coding DNA: TGTGCCAGCAGCGTGTCTAGCGGGAGCATTACGCAGTATTTT. The rearrangement joins TRBV7-3 to TRBJ2-3, with 10 bases aligning to TRBD2. Per the germline V gene, CDR1 is SGHTA and CDR2 is FQGTGA. There are 14 residues in the CDR3. V lost 5 bases to trimming and J lost 8 bases; unmatched junction nucleotides: 7. Full variable domain (outside the CDR3, taken from reference TRBV7-3 and TRBJ2-3): GAGVSQTPSNKVTEKGKYVELRCDPISGHTALYWYRQSLGQGPEFLIYFQGTGAADDSGLPNDRFFAVRPEGSVSTLKIQRTERGDSAVYLCASSVSSGSITQYFGPGTRLTVL.

This sequence joins TRBV19 and TRBJ2-7; no definite D call. The CDR3 is 10 amino acids. Trimming took off 10 bases at V and 6 bases at J, with 10 bases between the two ends. CDR1 and CDR2 from the germline V gene are LNHDA and SQIVND (reference sequence). The CDR3 loop is CATFSGEQYF. The CDR3 nucleotides are TGTGCCACCTTTTCGGGCGAGCAGTACTTC.

The chain is built from TRBV30 and TRBJ1-3; D remains unclear. This CDR3 has 16 residues. CDR1 is GTSNPN and CDR2 is SVGIG in the germline V gene (reference sequence). Trimming took off 1 base at V and 3 bases at J, with 16 bases between the two ends. The DNA of the CDR3 is TGTGCCTGGAGTGATGGGCCCGTCGCCTTTGGAAACACCATATATTTT. Encoded protein: CAWSDGPVAFGNTIYF.

This clone was picked up one time. The CDR3 nucleotides read TGTGCCAGCAGTGAACGGGGGGAGAACACTGAAGCTTTCTTT. It yields the protein CASSERGENTEAFF. The chain has TRBV6-1 and TRBJ1-1, with D maybe TRBD1 (5 bases). Germline CDR1 reads MNHNS; CDR2 reads SASEGT. This CDR3 is 14 amino acids long. Trimming removed 2 bases at V and 1 base at J, with 8 bases between.

The CDR3 DNA is TGTGCCAGCAGTGACATTATGGAGACCCAGTACTTC. As protein: CASSDIMETQYF. The rearrangement links TRBV2 to TRBJ2-5; D not resolved. In germline, CDR1 is SNHLY, CDR2 FYNNEI. Trimming stripped 3 bases from V and 5 bases from J, with 7 bases between. CDR3 length: 12 amino acids.

The chain carries TRBV6-5 and TRBJ1-1; D unresolved. Looked up from germline, CDR1 is MNHEY and CDR2 is SVGAGI. The CDR3 runs to 14 residues. The V end was cut by 6 bases, the J end by 2 bases, with 13 bases between. The DNA for the CDR3 is TGTGCCAGCAGCCCTGCGGCTGGCAACACTGAAGCTTTCTTT. Its translation is CASSPAAGNTEAFF.

In DNA form, the CDR3 reads TGTGCCAGCGCTCTCCGGACCCCGGTGGGGGAGACCCAGTACTTC. Its translation is CASALRTPVGETQYF. The J gene is TRBJ2-5, the V gene TRBV2; D is unresolved. The CDR3 has 15 residues. Looked up from germline, CDR1 is SNHLY and CDR2 is FYNNEI. V shed 8 bases and J shed 5 bases, with 21 bases lying between them.

The J gene is TRBJ2-1, the V gene TRBV30, with 8 bases identical to TRBD1. After removal of 1 base from V and 8 bases from J, the junction contained 10 bases not matched to a gene. In germline, CDR1 is GTSNPN, CDR2 SVGIG (reference sequence). This CDR3 is 15 amino acids long. The CDR3 nucleotides read TGTGCCTGGAGTGGCCACATGGACAGGGCCCATGAGCAGTTCTTC. It codes for CAWSGHMDRAHEQFF.

The rearrangement links TRBV10-3 to TRBJ1-1; a possible D gene is TRBD1 (6 bases). Germline CDR1 is ENHRY and CDR2 is SYGVKD. There are 15 residues in the CDR3. The V end was cut by 6 bases, the J end by 4 bases, with 18 bases between. CDR3 bases: TGTGCCATCAGCCCACCTACAGGGTCGAGCACTGAAGCTTTCTTT. It translates to CAISPPTGSSTEAFF.

The chain links TRBV7-2 to TRBJ2-3; 9 bases fit TRBD2. CDR1 is SGHTA and CDR2 is FQGNSA in the germline V gene. The CDR3 is 16 residues long. V lost 6 bases to trimming and J lost 1 base; unmatched junction nucleotides: 8. DNA of the CDR3: TGTGCCAGCAGTTATGCGGGGGGGCCGGGCACAGATACGCAGTATTTT. Translated: CASSYAGGPGTDTQYF.

The CDR3 region is CASGDRDSNQPQHF. The CDR3 nucleotides read TGTGCCAGCGGGGACAGAGATAGCAATCAGCCCCAGCATTTT. This sequence joins TRBV2 and TRBJ1-5, with 7 positions matching TRBD1. Germline lookup yields CDR1 SNHLY and CDR2 FYNNEI. V was clipped by 8 bases and J by 0 bases; unmatched bases: 4. This CDR3 has 14 residues.

This chain connects TRBV4-1 to TRBJ2-2; D is ambiguous. Germline CDR1 MGHRA, CDR2 YSYEKL. This CDR3 is built from 13 residues. The V end was cut by 1 base, the J end by 6 bases, with 6 bases between. CDR3 region: CASSQGGPGELFF. DNA for the CDR3: TGCGCCAGCAGCCAAGGGGGTCCCGGGGAGCTGTTTTTT.

This rearrangement joins TRBV25-1 to TRBJ2-1; TRBD2 aligns across 7 bases. The CDR3 totals 15 residues. Germline V lookup: CDR1 MGHDK, CDR2 SYGVNS. Trimming took 1 base from V and 9 from J; bases not matched to a gene: 9. CDR3 sequence reads: CASSELASGAGEQFF. In DNA form, the CDR3 reads TGTGCCAGCAGTGAATTAGCGAGCGGGGCTGGTGAGCAGTTCTTC.